The 29 T cell receptor beta chains reported below all come from one sample, sequenced in a study of shared clonotypes between healthy human individuals. Sequenced by immunoSEQ multiplex PCR; TCRdb stores in-frame clones only, minus some. This repertoire shows over 400,000 clones, 81% found once; its top ten account for 10% to 15%. Sequencing was carried out using PBMCs. Receptor source: a woman in her thirties or forties in good health. Some clones in this sample may be carry-over from other donors' samples.

This chain uses TRBV18 with TRBJ2-2, with D tentatively TRBD1 or TRBD2 (5 bases each). The length of the CDR3 is 17 residues. The germline V and J ends were trimmed by 2 bases and 0 bases, with 13 bases remaining between them. Germline CDR1 is KGHSH and CDR2 is LQKENI. CDR3 residues: CASSPDFGTANTGELFF. In DNA, the CDR3 is TGTGCCAGCTCACCAGACTTCGGGACCGCGAACACCGGGGAGCTGTTTTTT.

The chain links TRBV9 to TRBJ2-1; 14 positions match TRBD2. Germline V gene data show CDR1 as SGDLS and CDR2 as YYNGEE. This CDR3 spans 14 amino acids. V was pared by 6 bases and J by 9 bases, with 5 bases of the junction left unmatched. CDR3 sequence (DNA): TGTGCCAGCACAGGGACTAGCGGGAGTGGTGAGCAGTTCTTC. Its protein is CASTGTSGSGEQFF. The full variable domain, rest sourced from reference TRBV9 and TRBJ2-1, is DSGVTQTPKHLITATGQRVTLRCSPRSGDLSVYWYQQSLDQGLQFLIQYYNGEERAKGNILERFSAQQFPDLHSELNLSSLELGDSALYFCASTGTSGSGEQFFGPGTRLTVL.

This chain uses TRBV9 with TRBJ2-7; 9 nucleotides match TRBD2. From germline, CDR1 is SGDLS and CDR2 YYNGEE. The CDR3 length is 15 residues. The V segment lost 0 bases and the J segment 3 bases; nucleotides outside the gene matches: 4. The DNA of the CDR3 is TGTGCCAGCAGCGTAGGGGCGGGAGGGGGCTACGAGCAGTACTTC. Amino acid sequence: CASSVGAGGGYEQYF. Full variable domain (rest looked up from reference TRBV9 and TRBJ2-7): DSGVTQTPKHLITATGQRVTLRCSPRSGDLSVYWYQQSLDQGLQFLIQYYNGEERAKGNILERFSAQQFPDLHSELNLSSLELGDSALYFCASSVGAGGGYEQYFGPGTRLTVT.

The chain employs TRBV4-3 and TRBJ2-1; 14 nucleotides match TRBD2. The CDR3 has 15 amino acids. Germline CDR1 and CDR2: LGHNA and YSLEER. V dropped 4 bases and J dropped 7; count of bases not matched to a gene: 3. As DNA, the CDR3 is TGCGCCAGCAGCCTGACTAGCGGGAGGGTGAATGAGCAGTTCTTC. Translated: CASSLTSGRVNEQFF.

J is TRBJ2-5 and V is TRBV7-2; D is perhaps TRBD1 (5 bases). The germline V gene encodes CDR1 SGHTA and CDR2 FQGNSA. V was cut by 1 base and J by 5 bases, with 8 bases left in between. This CDR3 contains 13 residues. CDR3 sequence: CASSLDPGETQYF. Here the CDR3 DNA reads TGTGCCAGCAGCTTAGATCCAGGGGAGACCCAGTACTTC.

The rearrangement links TRBV2 to TRBJ1-3; D is ambiguous. Germline CDR1 and CDR2: SNHLY and FYNNEI. The ends were cut back, 3 bases at V and 0 bases at J, with 9 bases in the middle. The CDR3 has 15 amino acids. CDR3 nucleotides: TGTGCCAGCAGTGAGGGCCCGTTCTCTGGAAACACCATATATTTT. It yields the protein CASSEGPFSGNTIYF. Full variable domain (rest looked up from reference TRBV2 and TRBJ1-3): EPEVTQTPSHQVTQMGQEVILRCVPISNHLYFYWYRQILGQKVEFLVSFYNNEISEKSEIFDDQFSVERPDGSNFTLKIRSTKLEDSAMYFCASSEGPFSGNTIYFGEGSWLTVV.

J is TRBJ2-2 and V is TRBV4-3, with 7 nucleotides matching TRBD2. In germline, CDR1 is LGHNA, CDR2 YSLEER. The length of the CDR3 is 16 residues. Trimming removed 3 bases from V and 0 bases from J; junction bases left unmatched: 4. The CDR3 nucleotides read TGCGCCAGCAGCCAGTCGACTAGCACGAACACCGGGGAGCTGTTTTTT. Translation gives CASSQSTSTNTGELFF.

This chain uses TRBV6-1 with TRBJ2-1; D is tentatively TRBD1 or TRBD2 (5 bases each). V was shortened by 3 bases and J by 5 bases, with 8 bases between the two germline ends. Per the germline V gene, CDR1 is MNHNS and CDR2 is SASEGT. The CDR3 is 13 residues long. As DNA, the CDR3 is TGTGCCAGCAGTGACGGGGCAAACAATGAGCAGTTCTTC. Amino acids: CASSDGANNEQFF.

V is TRBV28 and J is TRBJ2-5, with 7 bases lining up with TRBD2. From germline, CDR1 is MDHEN and CDR2 SYDVKM. This CDR3 is 16 amino acids long. With 4 bases clipped from V and 1 base from J, the junction kept 9 bases outside the gene matches. The CDR3 nucleotides are TGTGCCAGCAGTTCGTCCGGGACTAACTTCCAAGAGACCCAGTACTTC. It specifies CASSSSGTNFQETQYF.

Points on this clone: This likely stems from a read error, as it lies one base from a far larger clone. The chain's CDR3 is CATDKTSGGLGEQFF. CDR3 bases: TGTGCCACCGATAAGACTAGCGGGGGACTTGGTGAGCAGTTCTTC. This chain links TRBV2 with TRBJ2-1; TRBD2 agrees at 12 bases. The V gene end was trimmed by 10 bases and the J gene end by 9 bases; junction bases not matched to a gene: 13. The CDR3 length is 15 residues. CDR1 SNHLY and CDR2 FYNNEI come from the germline V gene.

With regard to this clone: A far larger clone is one nucleotide away, so this likely arose from a read error. The chain combines TRBV5-1 with TRBJ1-4; possibly TRBD1 for D (6 bases). Germline CDR1 SGHRS, CDR2 YFSETQ. Trimming pared 1 base from V and 0 bases from J, leaving 10 bases between. This CDR3 contains 16 residues. The DNA of the CDR3 is TGCGCCAGCAGCTTGAGGACAGCATCAACTAATGAAAAACTGTTTTTT. Its translation is CASSLRTASTNEKLFF.

The genes are TRBV29-1 and TRBJ2-5; the match to TRBD2 covers 7 bases. The V gene's germline CDR1 is SQVTM and CDR2 ANQGSEA. The length of the CDR3 is 15 residues. V gave up 2 bases and J gave up 3 bases; unmatched junction bases: 9. The CDR3 DNA sequence: TGCAGCGTTGAATGGTCTCTAGCGGTAAAAGAGACCCAGTACTTC. Its translation is CSVEWSLAVKETQYF.

This CDR3 reads CASGFSDRNYGYTF. The CDR3 bases are TGTGCTAGTGGTTTTTCGGACCGAAACTATGGCTACACCTTC. The gene calls are TRBV12-5 and TRBJ1-2; D call uncertain. Germline CDR1 and CDR2: LGHNT and FRNRAP. Deletions cut 3 bases from V and 2 bases from J, with 10 bases between. CDR3 size: 14 residues.

This clone was picked up many times. Other DNA sequences from this sample encode an identical CDR3 as well. In DNA, the CDR3 is TGTGCCAGCAGAAGAGGACAGGTGGGCAATCAGCCCCAGCATTTT. This codes for CASRRGQVGNQPQHF. The rearrangement joins TRBV27 to TRBJ1-5, with TRBD1 matching 7 bases. The trim removed 6 bases at V and 2 bases at J, leaving 7 bases unmatched. The CDR3 consists of 15 residues. Germline V gene sequence: CDR1 MNHEY, CDR2 SMNVEV (reference sequence).

The rearrangement links TRBV5-1 to TRBJ1-2; D unclear. Germline V lookup: CDR1 SGHRS, CDR2 YFSETQ. V was shortened by 2 bases and J by 4 bases, with 12 bases between the two germline ends. The CDR3 runs 14 residues. The CDR3 is CASSFEGGIYGYTF. As DNA, the CDR3 is TGCGCCAGCAGCTTCGAAGGAGGGATCTATGGCTACACCTTC.

The chain has TRBV29-1 and TRBJ2-2; weak D call: TRBD2 (6 bases). The CDR3 sequence is 13 residues long. V lost 4 bases and J lost 0, with 6 bases in between. Germline V lookup: CDR1 SQVTM, CDR2 ANQGSEA. The CDR3 spells CSVGGANTGELFF. CDR3 DNA sequence: TGCAGCGTTGGCGGGGCGAACACCGGGGAGCTGTTTTTT.

Turning to this clone: Given a far larger clone just one base away, this is likely a sequencing read error. The CDR3 region is CAGSQEVTGDTEAFF. Here the CDR3 DNA reads TGCGCCGGCAGCCAAGAGGTGACAGGGGACACTGAAGCTTTCTTT. The chain links TRBV4-1 to TRBJ1-1; TRBD1 matches 8 bases. The CDR3 is made up of 15 amino acids. Per germline, CDR1 MGHRA and CDR2 YSYEKL.

In regard to this clone: This may be a read error, as it is one base from a much larger clone. The same CDR3 arises from other DNA sequences in this sample as well. The rearrangement joins TRBV7-2 to TRBJ2-7; D possibly corresponds to TRBD1 (6 bases). The CDR3 has 15 residues. V gave up 4 bases and J gave up 6 bases, with 19 bases separating them. CDR1 and CDR2 from the germline V gene are SGHTA and FQGNSA. This chain's CDR3 is CASSSPTSTGREQYF. Written as DNA, the CDR3 is TGTGCCAGCAGCTCACCGACTTCTACAGGGCGCGAGCAGTACTTC.

This clone showed up just a few times. This chain connects TRBV5-1 to TRBJ2-2; TRBD1 matches at 7 bases. Germline CDR1 SGHRS, CDR2 YFSETQ. V was clipped by 1 base and J by 7 bases; unmatched bases: 7. The CDR3 runs 15 residues. The CDR3 is CASSLWTPGGGELFF. The CDR3 DNA reads as TGCGCCAGCAGCTTGTGGACTCCAGGGGGCGGGGAGCTGTTTTTT.

This clone was seen once. The chain links TRBV18 to TRBJ1-1; 7 bases are a match to TRBD1. The length of the CDR3 is 16 residues. V was pared by 1 base and J by 10 bases, with 15 bases of the junction left unmatched. Germline V gene sequence: CDR1 KGHSH, CDR2 LQKENI. The CDR3 here is CASSPQQQGFGVVAFF. The CDR3 coding sequence is TGTGCCAGCTCACCACAACAACAGGGGTTTGGTGTTGTAGCTTTCTTT.

The chain combines TRBV7-2 with TRBJ1-1; 8 bases align to TRBD1. V trimming: 5 bases; J trimming: 3 bases; junction bases outside the gene matches: 14. The CDR3 has 17 residues. Germline V gene lookup returns CDR1 SGHTA and CDR2 FQGNSA. Here the CDR3 reads CASSLRTGQWRYTEAFF. The CDR3 DNA sequence: TGTGCCAGCAGCCTAAGGACAGGGCAGTGGAGGTACACTGAAGCTTTCTTT. Using reference TRBV7-2 and TRBJ1-1 for the parts outside the CDR3, the full variable domain is GAGVSQSPSNKVTEKGKDVELRCDPISGHTALYWYRQSLGQGLEFLIYFQGNSAPDKSGLPSDRFSAERTGGSVSTLTIQRTQQEDSAVYLCASSLRTGQWRYTEAFFGQGTRLTVV.

The rearrangement links TRBV27 to TRBJ1-2, with D perhaps TRBD1 (5 bases). Per the germline V gene, CDR1 is MNHEY and CDR2 is SMNVEV (reference sequence). V lost 0 bases and J 6 bases, leaving 8 bases between the germline ends. The CDR3 runs to 13 residues. CDR3 loop: CASSLSGTHGYTF. CDR3 nucleotides: TGTGCCAGCAGTTTATCAGGGACTCATGGCTACACCTTC.

The V gene is TRBV28, the J gene TRBJ1-5; perhaps TRBD1 as D (5 bases). Germline-derived CDR1 and CDR2 are MDHEN and SYDVKM. The CDR3 consists of 14 residues. With 5 bases removed from V and 5 bases from J, the gap between germline ends came to 13 bases. CDR3 nucleotide sequence: TGTGCCAGCAGTGTCCAGGACAATTATCAGCCCCAGCATTTT. This gives the protein CASSVQDNYQPQHF.

This chain links TRBV10-2 with TRBJ2-1; 10 bases agree with TRBD2. This CDR3 region has 15 residues. V shed 6 bases, J shed 0 bases, and the junction held 2 bases outside the gene matches. The germline V gene encodes CDR1 WSHSY and CDR2 SAAADI. CDR3 sequence: CASRLAGSSYNEQFF. DNA for the CDR3: TGCGCCAGCAGACTAGCGGGGAGCTCCTACAATGAGCAGTTCTTC.

This chain joins TRBV15 and TRBJ2-7; 8 nucleotides agree with TRBD1. Trimming removed 3 bases from V and 0 bases from J; junction bases left unmatched: 4. Germline V gene data show CDR1 as LNHNV and CDR2 as YYDKDF (reference sequence). The CDR3 has 15 amino acids. The CDR3 DNA sequence: TGTGCCACCAGCAGGGGACAGGACAGCTCCTACGAGCAGTACTTC. Translation: CATSRGQDSSYEQYF.

The CDR3 coding sequence is TGTGCCAGCAGCCCACGGGGGGAATCCTACGAGCAGTACTTC. It specifies CASSPRGESYEQYF. The chain recombines TRBV7-9 with TRBJ2-7, with TRBD2 matching 7 bases. Germline CDR1 and CDR2: SEHNR and FQNEAQ (reference sequence). V was clipped by 5 bases and J by 1 base; unmatched bases: 5. The CDR3 is 14 amino acids.

The chain has TRBV27 and TRBJ1-5, with D uncertain. Germline loops: CDR1 MNHEY, CDR2 SMNVEV (reference sequence). The CDR3 runs to 14 residues. V lost 2 bases and J lost 7, with 12 bases in between. CDR3 sequence reads: CASSLEGWRQPQHF. The CDR3 DNA follows: TGTGCCAGCAGTTTAGAAGGGTGGCGGCAGCCCCAGCATTTT.

The genes are TRBV6-5 and TRBJ1-2, with D maybe TRBD1 (6 bases). V gave up 6 bases and J gave up 8 bases, with 16 bases separating them. Germline V lookup: CDR1 MNHEY, CDR2 SVGAGI. The length of the CDR3 is 13 residues. The chain's CDR3 is CASSPAQGNGYTF. The CDR3 region has the DNA TGTGCCAGCAGCCCGGCACAGGGCAACGGCTACACCTTC.

The rearrangement uses TRBV7-3 and TRBJ1-2; D gene unclear. The CDR3 consists of 12 residues. Deletions cut 2 bases from V and 2 bases from J, with 3 bases between. Germline lookup yields CDR1 SGHTA and CDR2 FQGTGA. The DNA for the CDR3 is TGTGCCAGCAGCTTACAGAACTATGGCTACACCTTC. Translation gives CASSLQNYGYTF.